This TCR beta chain was obtained from a study of blood T cell repertoires in COVID-19. Study in general: Samples taken during acute and convalescent COVID-19 were collected in the United States, Italy and Spain. In each case, the material was cDNA or gDNA derived from T cells, B-cell-depleted T cells, or PBMCs.

With 6 bases clipped from V and 8 bases from J, the junction kept 4 bases outside the gene matches. This CDR3 has 13 residues. CDR1 is ENHRY, CDR2 SYGVKD, per germline. Original analysis: By means of reference gene primer amplification, nucleated cell counts were estimated. Only in-frame clones appear in the TCRdb table, and some are missing; sequencing was by immunoSEQ multiplex PCR. V and J calls and clone size are given by that table; D and trimming were obtained from the DNA. The sample includes 250,000 to 350,000 clones, approximately 91% of them seen just once. Sequenced input: peripheral blood. This sequence joins TRBV10-3 and TRBJ1-6; TRBD1 aligns across 7 bases. The TCR originated in a woman in her sixties with acute or convalescent COVID-19. The CDR3 reads CAISRDSYSPLHF. In nucleotides, the CDR3 is TGTGCCATCAGCCGGGACAGCTATTCACCCCTCCACTTT.